This T cell receptor beta chain was sequenced for a study of blood T cell repertoires in COVID-19. At the level of the study: Acute and convalescent COVID-19 samples came from the United States, Italy and Spain. T cells, B-cell-depleted T cells, or PBMCs provided the cDNA or gDNA that served as material.

Enrolled during active infection, Seattle patients were then followed longitudinally. In the original analysis: Estimation of nucleated cell counts was performed using reference gene primer amplification. Some clones are missing from TCRdb's copy, which holds only in-frame ones; the method was immunoSEQ multiplex PCR. V, J and clone size are taken as reported in that table, and D and trimming were inferred from the DNA itself. Altogether approximately 200,000 clones are present, around four fifths being singletons, with the ten largest covering over 9.5%. Germline assignment: CDR1 SGHRS and CDR2 YFSETQ. CDR3 length equals 16 residues. The V gene end was trimmed by 5 bases and the J gene end by 1 base; junction bases not matched to a gene: 8.

This clonotype was obtained from a woman aged 80 or older with COVID-19, enrolled during active disease. Sequencing was carried out using peripheral blood. The genes are TRBV5-1 and TRBJ2-3, with 9 bases that match TRBD2. CDR3 sequence: CASSTVAGARTDTQYF. In DNA, the CDR3 is TGCGCCAGCAGTACTGTAGCGGGAGCCCGCACAGATACGCAGTATTTT.